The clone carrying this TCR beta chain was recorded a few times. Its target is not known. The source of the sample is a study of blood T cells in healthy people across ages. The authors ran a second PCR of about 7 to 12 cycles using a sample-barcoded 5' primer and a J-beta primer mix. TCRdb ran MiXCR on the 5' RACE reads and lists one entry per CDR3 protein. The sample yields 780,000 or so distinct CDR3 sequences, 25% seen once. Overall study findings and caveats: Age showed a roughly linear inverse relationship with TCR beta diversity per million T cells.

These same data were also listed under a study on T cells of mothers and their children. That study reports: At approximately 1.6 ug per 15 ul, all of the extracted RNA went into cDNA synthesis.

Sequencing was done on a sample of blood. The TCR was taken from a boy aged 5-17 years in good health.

The DNA for the CDR3 is TGCAGTGCTGACAGGTTTAAGAACACTGAAGCTTTCTTT. Translated, it gives CSADRFKNTEAFF. The rearrangement uses TRBV20-1 and TRBJ1-1; possible D gene TRBD1, 6 bases. The CDR3 consists of 13 residues. CDR1 and CDR2 (germline): DFQATT, SNEGSKA (reference sequence). V lost 5 bases, J lost 1 base, and 11 bases lay in between.